The present T cell receptor (beta chain) was sequenced within a study of CD8 T cells in ankylosing spondylitis. Study findings and constraints: Made up of under ten highly homologous variants, a TCR beta motif appeared characteristic of ankylosing spondylitis blood. Clones linked to disease, bearing a CD8+ phenotype, were relatively rare in peripheral blood. A number of the motif variants had already been described in reactive arthritis synovial fluid and blood.

The J segment lost 0 bases and the V segment lost 3 bases, leaving 14 bases of the junction unmatched. CDR1 is SGHRS and CDR2 is YFSETQ in the germline V gene. This CDR3 comprises 19 residues. One entry per CDR3 protein, called by TCRdb with MiXCR from the 5' RACE reads. There are a few hundred thousand distinct CDR3 sequences in the sample; approximately 20% occur only once, and about 16% lies in the top ten. This clonotype was seen a handful of times. What it binds is not known. Sequencing input: blood, either unsorted or a sorted T cell fraction (not recorded which). This clonotype was sampled from a male donor with ankylosing spondylitis. The chain joins TRBV5-1 to TRBJ2-3; 9 bases line up with TRBD1. CDR3 coding DNA: TGCGCCAGCAGCTCGAACCGGGACAGGGTCGCAGCTAGCACAGATACGCAGTATTTT. This gives the protein CASSSNRDRVAASTDTQYF.